The source of this T cell receptor (beta chain) is a study of cytomegalovirus exposure and HLA in healthy donors (TCRdb year 2017). A note on the overall study: According to an earlier analysis of around 600 of the donors, about 179 million T cells yielded over 100 million unique TCR beta sequences and 276 Gb of sequence data. Genome-wide SNP genotypes for about 60% of the roughly 700 donors were used in a later genetic analysis, which treated that subset as a discovery cohort. Using immunosequencing, the study profiled T cell repertoires from fewer than 700 subjects and related those repertoires to cytomegalovirus serostatus. Among the roughly 390 genotyped donors, approximately 77% belonged to the genetic ancestry cluster associated with self-reported Caucasian donors. Four to six DR-DQ haplotypes were handled as single units for association and clustering because linkage in the cohort was strong. The study aimed to test whether cataloging public T cell receptors could reveal signatures of past pathogen exposure. The study combined high-throughput TCR immunosequencing, statistical association of individual TCRs with disease status, and machine learning to predict cytomegalovirus infection status. Roughly 300 gigabases of sequencing data and some 85 million unique TCR sequences were included in an early release covering roughly 600 HLA-typed donors. Typing coverage differed by locus: A, B, C, DRB1 and DQB1 were typed in roughly 629-630 donors, DQA1 in approximately 520, DPA1 in around 580, and DPB1 in 472. Along with the roughly 700-subject first cohort, a separate validation cohort of some 130 different subjects was used. All discovery cohort repertoires had been generated using a single sequencing platform. An earlier analysis of approximately 630 of the donors applied high-throughput TCR beta sequencing to assess whether each TCR beta V gene segment acted as functional or pseudogenic. HLA typing included class I and class II loci at four-digit resolution. To study patterns of TCR occurrence, a later analysis re-analyzed previously published TCR beta repertoires from several hundred donors and added high-resolution HLA genotyping. Donor age, sex, ethnicity and CMV serostatus were compiled alongside the repertoire data. In the later analysis, no new phenotypic data were used to find candidate immune exposures; instead, reliance was placed on TCR beta sequences and their occurrence across donors. Among about 400 genotyped donors of the cohort, an average of around 250,000 unique TCR beta nucleotide sequences was sequenced per donor, of which about 19% were non-productive.

From V the trimming removes 1 base and from J it removes 5 bases, while the gene matches leave 7 bases of the junction unaccounted for. Via the germline V gene (reference sequence), CDR1 is LNHDA and CDR2 SQIVND. The CDR3 contains 16 residues, cysteine and phenylalanine counted. CDR3 DNA is the only sequence kept; it has 48 bases, read in frame from the first base. The cohort was made up of 500 to 850 healthy bone marrow donors. All cohort members were sampled while nominally healthy, although unrecorded immune exposures were likely present. The donor tested CMV seronegative, placing the donor among the 350 or so seronegative members of the cohort. A peripheral blood sample was provided by each donor, and peripheral blood mononuclear cells were used for TCR beta sequencing. Genomic DNA was extracted from the blood cell samples with the Qiagen DNeasy Blood Extraction Kit. About this clone: Which antigen it targets is not known. The sample holds no much larger clone one base away, and base qualities are not on file.

On the study overall, not on this receptor specifically: In this cohort, only TCR beta chains were sequenced, and detectable features were limited by the absence of alpha or paired-chain data. Most TCR sequences were observed very rarely across donors, whereas some public TCRs were present in many individuals. The sequencing pipeline was judged likely to have produced a cluster of highly shared sequence variants as a technical artifact. When HLA alleles, especially DR and DQ, strongly co-occurred, attributing TCR associations to individual alleles was difficult. A later analysis found that most CMV-associated TCR beta chains appeared HLA-restricted, with HLA associations seemingly driven largely by CMV exposure. A further reported finding was that TCR beta sequences accurately predicted the HLA-A and HLA-B alleles for most subjects in the first cohort. In a later analysis, several top co-occurrence clusters were reported to appear linked to parvovirus B19, influenza, CMV and Epstein-Barr virus. An earlier analysis of some 590 of the donors showed that most TCR beta V segments appeared in productive rearrangements either about 87% or about 30% of the time, which broadly matched IMGT annotations. Because counts were too low, around 17 rarely observed V segments, including chromosome 9 orphons, were left out of the earlier analysis of some 640 of the donors. A total of 150 or so TCR beta chains were listed by the study as associated with cytomegalovirus. The authors suggested that the approach could potentially be generalized to other disease states and immunological phenotypes. Because some donors lacked HLA typing at each locus, the association tests relied only on the typed subset. In a later analysis, HLA-associated TCR beta chains were found to be more clonally expanded and to have lower generation probabilities than equally common non-associated chains. Roughly uniform sequencing depth across donors was assumed in presence/absence analyses, although this assumption may not hold. In a later genetic analysis, a missense DCLRE1C variant was associated with V-gene and J-gene trimming of TCR beta chains, and the association was replicated in an independent cohort. Linkage disequilibrium might explain the correlated functional status among segregating V segments, but an unknown experimental factor could not be ruled out. In a later analysis, TCR association rates were found to vary across HLA loci, with the most associated TCRs seen for DRB1 alleles and the fewest for HLA-C alleles. In vitro tests confirmed that a few of the cytomegalovirus-associated TCR beta chains recognize cytomegalovirus antigens. A later analysis associated 16,951 TCR beta sequences with specific HLA alleles at a false discovery rate of 0.05. Immune exposure information for the cohort was limited to CMV serostatus. A later genetic analysis reported fewer N-insertions in productive TCRs among donors in an Asian-associated ancestry cluster than the roughly 690-donor mean. Because the 87-base-pair reads could not distinguish some IMGT-functional V segments, including TRBV6-2 and TRBV6-3, those segments were excluded. Cytomegalovirus status was reported to be diagnosed by the classifier with high specificity and sensitivity in both the original and validation cohorts.

The library was prepared using the immunoSEQ multiplex PCR assay. The multiplex PCR relied on a mix of 60 forward primers for TCR Vbeta segments and 13 reverse primers for TCR Jbeta segments. The CDR3 region of rearranged TCR beta genes was amplified from genomic DNA with a multiplex PCR assay. The amplified TCR beta libraries were sequenced on the Illumina HiSeq System as 87-base-pair reads. Processing in the source paper ran as follows. In a later analysis, some 80 million unique TCR beta chains were counted across the roughly 670 repertoires, and approximately 9.9 million of these chains were shared by at least two donors. To remove PCR and sequencing errors, raw reads were error-corrected and collapsed into unique sequences using a nearest-neighbor algorithm that merged closely related sequences. V, D and J gene segments were assigned by aligning CDR3 sequences to IMGT reference sequences. For a sequence to be retained, at least a six-nucleotide match to both a V gene segment and a J gene segment was required. A rearrangement was called productive if the CDR3 had no stop codons and remained in frame with V and J, and every other rearrangement was called non-productive. CDR3 was defined by IMGT convention, running from the second conserved V-encoded cysteine to the conserved J-encoded phenylalanine. The earlier analysis of some 540 of the donors excluded any sequence lacking an unambiguous match to a single V gene segment. In an earlier analysis of 587 of the donors, a V segment was called functional when productive rearrangements were above 56.7%, and segregating when the standard deviation between donors exceeded 5%. A statistical classification framework was developed to diagnose cytomegalovirus status using the catalog of TCR beta chain sequences. In a later analysis, TCR nucleotide sequences were compared against IMGT/GENE-DB human TR gene sequences so that V and J genes could be assigned. Using the TCRdist pipeline, a later analysis assigned CDR3 sequences along with most-parsimonious VDJ recombination scenarios. In a later analysis, every TCR beta chain was defined by the combination of its CDR3 amino acid sequence and its V-gene family, and reads without a unique V-gene family were dropped. To address suspected cross-contamination and a sequencing artifact, a later analysis removed a few hundred highly shared, low-generation-probability nucleotide sequences. In a later analysis, a clonal expansion index for each public chain was calculated from normalized within-repertoire ranks of inferred template counts. In a later analysis, generation probabilities were computed using a VDJ recombination model fitted to out-of-frame rearrangements, and the results were checked against IGoR. In a later analysis, TCR-TCR, TCR-HLA and TCR-CMV co-occurrence was scored with hypergeometric tests, and a repertoire-size bias correction was applied to TCR pairs. A later analysis estimated false discovery rates by permuting HLA or CMV assignments 20 times. In a later analysis, co-occurring TCRs were grouped using DBSCAN, and TCRdist sequence similarity was added for clustering within HLA-allele-positive subsets. Repertoires with fewer than 30,000 or more than 120,000 public chains, plus five repertoires with anomalous nucleotide sharing, were excluded from co-occurrence clustering. TCRdb stores this immuneACCESS table with in-frame sequences only. Part of the clones is absent; in the studies checked, under half of the shortfall reflects unresolved V genes, and no reason is known for the rest. D and trimming were read from the DNA, whereas the V and J calls and clone size are those reported in that table. This sample lists 75,000 to 100,000 clones; 7.6% were detected once. In total, the top ten clones hold 2.3% of the sample.

This sequence originates from a man aged 45-65 years in good health and CMV-seronegative. Sequenced input: PBMCs. The chain is assembled from TRBV19 and TRBJ1-1; TRBD1 matches 10 bases in the middle. This receptor has the CDR3 CASSIGTGGVWTEAFF. In nucleotide form, the sequence is TGTGCCAGTAGTATAGGGACAGGGGGGGTTTGGACTGAAGCTTTCTTT.